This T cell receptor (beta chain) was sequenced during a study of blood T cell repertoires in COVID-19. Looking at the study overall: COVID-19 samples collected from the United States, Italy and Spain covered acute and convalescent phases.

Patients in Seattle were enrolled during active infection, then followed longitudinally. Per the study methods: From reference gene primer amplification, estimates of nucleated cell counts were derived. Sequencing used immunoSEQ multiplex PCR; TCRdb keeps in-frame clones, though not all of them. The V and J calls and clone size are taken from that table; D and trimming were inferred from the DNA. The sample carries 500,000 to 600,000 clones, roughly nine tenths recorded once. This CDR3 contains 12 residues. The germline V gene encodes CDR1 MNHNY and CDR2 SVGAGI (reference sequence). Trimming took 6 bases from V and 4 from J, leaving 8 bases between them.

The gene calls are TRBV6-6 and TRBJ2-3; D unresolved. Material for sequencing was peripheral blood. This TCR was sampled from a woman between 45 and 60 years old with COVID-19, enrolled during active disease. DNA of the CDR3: TGTGCCAGCAGCCCAAATTCAGATACGCAGTATTTT. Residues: CASSPNSDTQYF.